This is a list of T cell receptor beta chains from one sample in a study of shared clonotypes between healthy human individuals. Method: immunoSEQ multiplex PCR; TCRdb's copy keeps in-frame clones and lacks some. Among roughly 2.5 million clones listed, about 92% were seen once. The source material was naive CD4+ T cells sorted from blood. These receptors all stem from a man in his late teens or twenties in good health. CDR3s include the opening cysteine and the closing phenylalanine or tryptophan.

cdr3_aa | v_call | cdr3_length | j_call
CASSSPSGGDYGYTF | TRBV6-5 | 15 | TRBJ1-2
CASSAREGTYEQYF | TRBV6-6 | 14 | TRBJ2-7
CASSLKASGGPSSYEQYF | TRBV5-1 | 18 | TRBJ2-7
CASSLVRSQVYGYTF | TRBV7-2 | 15 | TRBJ1-2
CASSLRQGSGTDTQYF | TRBV19 | 16 | TRBJ2-3
CASRVSGDTQYF | TRBV2 | 12 | TRBJ2-3
CASSRRTGDTDTQYF | TRBV18 | 15 | TRBJ2-3
CASRLAGGRETQYF | TRBV12-2 | 14 | TRBJ2-5
CASSEAGLAAPLLYF | TRBV6-1 | 15 | TRBJ2-7
CASSLARAGGNTEAFF | TRBV5-1 | 16 | TRBJ1-1
CASSLHRGHEKLFF | TRBV6-5 | 14 | TRBJ1-4
CSADRAGELFF | TRBV20-1 | 11 | TRBJ2-2
CASSLRLAGGPFGELFF | TRBV4-2 | 17 | TRBJ2-2
CASSIEDSKNIQYF | TRBV19 | 14 | TRBJ2-4
CSVEEGESPQHF | TRBV29-1 | 12 | TRBJ1-5
CASSFEANTGELFF | TRBV7-3 | 14 | TRBJ2-2
CASRAQGSHTEAFF | TRBV19 | 14 | TRBJ1-1
CASSLWQGHNEQFF | TRBV5-1 | 14 | TRBJ2-1
CASSLASRGETQYF | TRBV7-9 | 14 | TRBJ2-5
CASRQRQSRTKNIQYF | TRBV27 | 16 | TRBJ2-4
CASSSTGTGVTDTQYF | TRBV19 | 16 | TRBJ2-3
CASSQPGGAGEKLFF | TRBV6-1 | 15 | TRBJ1-4
CASSPTRDRAYGYTF | TRBV2 | 15 | TRBJ1-2
CASSFLRGHEQFF | TRBV5-8 | 13 | TRBJ2-1
CASSIEGNTGELFF | TRBV19 | 14 | TRBJ2-2
CSAGGQYQYF | TRBV20-1 | 10 | TRBJ2-3
CAWSYGVGSNQPQHF | TRBV30 | 15 | TRBJ1-5